A selection of T cell receptor beta chains follows, all from one sample in a study of identical twins' blood T cells. TCRdb ran MiXCR on the 5' RACE reads and lists one entry per CDR3 protein. The sample yields 350,000 to 400,000 distinct CDR3 sequences, more than 25% seen once. Sequencing was done on a sample of PBMCs. The source of these receptors is a woman between 18 and 50 years old in good health. The CDR3 runs from the conserved cysteine through the conserved F or W. A D gene is named only where the DNA matches it firmly. Not all rows give a size; the values are once, few, many and, for expanded clones, a class.

v_call	clone_size	j_call	d_call	cdr3_aa	cdr3_nt
TRBV7-2	NA	TRBJ2-2	NA	CASSLSGDRLTGELFF	TGTGCCAGCAGCTTATCGGGTGACCGACTCACCGGGGAGCTGTTTTTT
TRBV29-1	NA	TRBJ2-3	NA	CSVGEVRTQYF	TGCAGCGTTGGTGAAGTGCGTACGCAGTATTTT
TRBV20-1	NA	TRBJ2-7	NA	CSASSASATYEQYF	TGCAGTGCTAGCTCAGCTAGCGCTACCTACGAGCAGTACTTC
TRBV20-1	NA	TRBJ2-7	TRBD1	CSAREEPTGRSYEQYF	TGCAGTGCTAGAGAGGAACCGACAGGGCGGTCCTACGAGCAGTACTTC
TRBV2	NA	TRBJ1-2	NA	CASSDGPGNYGYTF	TGTGCCAGCAGTGACGGACCAGGAAACTATGGCTACACCTTC
TRBV20-1	few	TRBJ2-3	NA	CSALRQGPDTQYF	TGCAGTGCCCTTCGTCAGGGCCCAGATACGCAGTATTTT
TRBV10-3	NA	TRBJ2-5	NA	CAISEEEETQYF	TGTGCCATCAGTGAGGAGGAAGAGACCCAGTACTTC
TRBV20-1	NA	TRBJ1-2	TRBD1	CSVTGGANYGYTF	TGCAGTGTAACAGGGGGCGCGAACTATGGCTACACCTTC
TRBV20-1	few	TRBJ1-5	NA	CSAQSGFSNQPQHF	TGCAGTGCCCAGTCCGGGTTCAGCAATCAGCCCCAGCATTTT
TRBV5-1	few	TRBJ1-5	NA	CASSLLGMGNQPQHF	TGCGCCAGCAGCTTGTTGGGAATGGGCAATCAGCCCCAGCATTTT